These 30 T cell receptor beta chains share one sample of origin, sequenced in a study of Ad26.COV2.S vaccination and SARS-CoV-2 variants. Treatment defined: about 20 received Ad26.COV2.S at low or high dose, single or two shots; several received placebo; per-sample allocation not given. It was on day 63 after the first vaccine or placebo injection that samples were taken. Here immunoSEQ multiplex PCR was the method, and the copy in TCRdb shows in-frame clones only, minus some. This sample yields roughly 400,000 clones, of which 70% to 90% are seen a single time; under 2% belongs to the top ten. Source: peripheral blood, taken in a trial of Ad26.COV2.S vaccine versus placebo. The source of these receptors is a person aged 18-60 years who received the Ad26.COV2.S COVID-19 vaccine or a placebo.

V and J are TRBV3-1 (or the pseudogene TRBV3-2) and TRBJ1-2; a weak D match, TRBD1 (6 bases). Trimming cost V 4 bases and J 4 bases, with 16 bases left between them. This CDR3 is 15 amino acids long. Germline CDR1 reads LGHDT; CDR2 reads YNNKEL (reference sequence). The CDR3 loop reads CASSPRSDRLYGYTF. CDR3 sequence (DNA): TGTGCCAGCAGCCCTCGGTCTGACAGGCTCTATGGCTACACCTTC.

This chain links TRBV12-5 with TRBJ2-1; weak D call: TRBD2 (6 bases). The CDR3 has 14 residues. Trimming took off 5 bases at V and 9 bases at J, with 17 bases between the two ends. The germline gives CDR1 LGHNT, CDR2 FRNRAP. CDR3 loop: CASGPWDSPGEQFF. The CDR3 DNA reads as TGTGCTAGTGGTCCTTGGGACTCCCCAGGTGAGCAGTTCTTC.

This chain uses TRBV15 with TRBJ1-1; a weak D match, TRBD1 (6 bases). The V gene lost 4 bases and the J gene lost 1 base, with 7 bases spanning the gap. CDR3 length: 13 residues. Per the germline V gene, CDR1 is LNHNV and CDR2 is YYDKDF (reference sequence). The CDR3 loop is CATSIGGNTEAFF. The DNA for the CDR3 is TGTGCCACCAGCATAGGGGGGAACACTGAAGCTTTCTTT.

Only a few counts were recorded for this clone. This chain connects TRBV30 to TRBJ1-3; 7 positions match TRBD1. CDR3 length equals 15 residues. Germline CDR1 GTSNPN, CDR2 SVGIG (reference sequence). J gave up 2 bases and V 3 bases, and 7 bases lay outside the gene matches. The CDR3 bases are TGTGCCTGGAGACCTATGACAGGGACTGGAAACACCATATATTTT. Translation: CAWRPMTGTGNTIYF. The full variable domain, completed using reference TRBV30 and TRBJ1-3, is SQTIHQWPATLVQPVGSPLSLECTVEGTSNPNLYWYRQAAGRGLQLLFYSVGIGQISSEVPQNLSASRPQDRQFILSSKKLLLSDSGFYLCAWRPMTGTGNTIYFGEGSWLTVV.

The genes are TRBV5-1 and TRBJ2-1; the match to TRBD1 covers 7 bases. The CDR3 is 14 amino acids. Trimming at V came to 4 bases and at J to 5 bases, leaving 6 bases not matched to a gene. Germline V CDR1 and CDR2: SGHRS, YFSETQ. In nucleotides, the CDR3 is TGCGCCAGCAGCCTAACCGGGACAGACAATGAGCAGTTCTTC. It is translated as CASSLTGTDNEQFF.

This sequence joins TRBV30 and TRBJ2-1, with D hard to call. Germline V CDR1 and CDR2: GTSNPN, SVGIG (reference sequence). V lost 4 bases, J lost 7 bases, and 8 bases lay in between. The CDR3 runs 11 residues. The CDR3 reads CAWTSLNEQFF. Here the CDR3 DNA reads TGTGCCTGGACCTCACTGAATGAGCAGTTCTTC.

This clone appeared a single time. This chain uses TRBV12-3 or TRBV12-4 with TRBJ2-3; 7 bases fit TRBD1. This CDR3 has 13 amino acids. Trimming removed 6 bases from V and 5 bases from J; junction bases left unmatched: 5. Written as DNA, the CDR3 is TGTGCCAGCAGGTACACAGGGGTAGATACGCAGTATTTT. This gives the protein CASRYTGVDTQYF.

This sequence joins TRBV5-1 and TRBJ1-4; D not certain. This CDR3 comprises 15 residues. Germline CDR1 SGHRS, CDR2 YFSETQ. V lost 3 bases, J lost 0 bases, and 9 bases lay in between. In DNA, the CDR3 is TGCGCCAGCAGCTCCTCCGGGGCAACTAATGAAAAACTGTTTTTT. Translating it yields CASSSSGATNEKLFF. Full variable domain (rest looked up from reference TRBV5-1 and TRBJ1-4): KAGVTQTPRYLIKTRGQQVTLSCSPISGHRSVSWYQQTPGQGLQFLFEYFSETQRNKGNFPGRFSGRQFSNSRSEMNVSTLELGDSALYLCASSSSGATNEKLFFGSGTQLSVL.

This chain connects TRBV6-6 to TRBJ2-7, with TRBD2 as a possible D gene (5 bases). V was trimmed by 4 bases and J by 3 bases, leaving 10 bases between them. Germline V lookup: CDR1 MNHNY, CDR2 SVGAGI (reference sequence). This CDR3 spans 13 amino acids. The CDR3 is CASSLSDYYEQYF. DNA of the CDR3: TGTGCCAGCAGTTTAAGCGACTACTACGAGCAGTACTTC.

The CDR3 region is CASSSGPSYEQYF. The CDR3 nucleotides are TGTGCCAGCAGCTCTGGACCGTCCTACGAGCAGTACTTC. This chain links TRBV5-4 with TRBJ2-7; D is undetermined. The V end was cut by 3 bases, the J end by 1 base, with 8 bases between. CDR1 SGHNT and CDR2 YYREEE come from the germline V gene (reference sequence). CDR3 length: 13 residues.

The V and J genes are TRBV6-2 or TRBV6-3 and TRBJ1-3, with 12 bases lining up with TRBD1. V trimming: 3 bases; J trimming: 4 bases; junction bases outside the gene matches: 16. The length of the CDR3 is 20 residues. Germline values: CDR1 MNHEY, CDR2 SVGEGT. CDR3 protein: CASSYPGGTGGDRLGNTIYF. The DNA for the CDR3 is TGTGCCAGCAGTTATCCGGGGGGGACAGGGGGCGACCGACTCGGAAACACCATATATTTT.

The V gene is TRBV14, the J gene TRBJ2-2; 7 bases map to TRBD2. The V gene end was trimmed by 2 bases and the J gene end by 9 bases; junction bases not matched to a gene: 9. The CDR3 loop spans 15 amino acids. Germline lookup yields CDR1 SGHDN and CDR2 FVKESK. CDR3 bases: TGTGCCAGCAGCCAAAGACTAGCCGGGGCCCGGGAGCTGTTTTTT. Its protein product is CASSQRLAGARELFF.

This clone was picked up a small number of times. The chain couples TRBV6-4 to TRBJ2-3; D might be TRBD1 (6 bases). V lost 5 bases and J lost 3, with 12 bases in between. Germline V gives CDR1 MRHNA, CDR2 SNTAGT. The CDR3 runs to 14 residues. CDR3 loop: CASSPGDETDTQYF. CDR3 sequence (DNA): TGTGCCAGCAGTCCAGGGGATGAGACAGATACGCAGTATTTT.

The chain couples TRBV2 to TRBJ2-5; 7 positions agree with TRBD2. CDR3 length: 13 amino acids. Looked up from germline, CDR1 is SNHLY and CDR2 is FYNNEI. With V trimmed by 4 bases and J by 5 bases, 4 bases remained unmatched. The DNA for the CDR3 is TGTGCCAGCAGTGCGACTAGCTGGGAGACCCAGTACTTC. Translation gives CASSATSWETQYF.

In the case of this clone: At one end, the junction sequence differs from germline, possibly due to a read error. The chain carries TRBV7-7 and TRBJ1-3; D remains ambiguous. Germline-derived CDR1 and CDR2 are SSHAT and FNYEAQ (reference sequence). The CDR3 has 13 amino acids. CDR3: CASSQGDRNTIYF. DNA for the CDR3: TGTGCTAGCAGCCAAGGAGATAGAAACACCATATATTTT.

This chain connects TRBV6-4 to TRBJ2-5, with TRBD2 as a possible D gene (6 bases). With 4 bases removed from V and 4 bases from J, the gap between germline ends came to 16 bases. Germline CDR1 reads MRHNA; CDR2 reads SNTAGT. CDR3 length: 15 amino acids. CDR3 sequence (DNA): TGTGCCAGCAGTGCCACGGAGGGGAGTTTAGAGACCCAGTACTTC. Translated, it gives CASSATEGSLETQYF.

The J gene is TRBJ1-6, the V gene TRBV4-1; the D gene is possibly TRBD1 (5 bases). The V end lost 5 bases, the J end lost 7 bases, and 15 bases lay between the germline ends. The germline gives CDR1 MGHRA, CDR2 YSYEKL. This CDR3 spans 15 amino acids. The CDR3 nucleotides read TGCGCCAGCAGCTTCCCTGCCAGGGACAATTCACCCCTCCACTTT. Protein product: CASSFPARDNSPLHF.

Worth noting for this clone: The junction departs from germline at one end; a sequencing error may be responsible. The chain couples TRBV10-2 to TRBJ1-4, with D possibly matching TRBD1 (5 bases). CDR1 and CDR2 (germline): WSHSY, SAAADI. This CDR3 comprises 17 residues. CDR3 DNA: TGCGCCCGCAGTGGGGGGGGGAGCGCTGCAACTAATGAAAAACTGTTTTTT. Protein sequence: CARSGGGSAATNEKLFF.

This clone was picked up a small number of times. The chain has TRBV18 and TRBJ1-1, with 9 bases matching TRBD1. V trimming: 10 bases; J trimming: 5 bases; junction bases outside the gene matches: 8. The CDR3 sequence is 13 residues long. Germline CDR1 is KGHSH and CDR2 is LQKENI. The CDR3 nucleotides are TGTGCCACGGGACAGGGAGAGGTGACTGAAGCTTTCTTT. Encoded protein: CATGQGEVTEAFF.

The J gene is TRBJ1-1, the V gene TRBV5-1, with TRBD1 matching over 12 bases. J was trimmed by 4 bases and V by 3 bases; bases with no gene match: 4. CDR1 is SGHRS and CDR2 is YFSETQ in the germline V gene. The CDR3 consists of 15 residues. This chain's CDR3 is CASSWGQGAVTEAFF. The CDR3 DNA sequence: TGCGCCAGCAGCTGGGGACAGGGGGCTGTCACTGAAGCTTTCTTT.

This rearrangement joins TRBV2 to TRBJ1-1; D gene ambiguous. V dropped 9 bases and J dropped 5 bases, with 16 bases sitting between them. This CDR3 comprises 13 residues. CDR1 is SNHLY and CDR2 is FYNNEI in the germline V gene. The CDR3 nucleotides read TGTGCCAGTATGGAGGGATCATGGACTGAAGCTTTCTTT. It specifies CASMEGSWTEAFF.

The chain has TRBV7-2 and TRBJ2-7, with D unresolved. Deletions cut 2 bases from V and 4 bases from J, with 9 bases between. CDR1 SGHTA and CDR2 FQGNSA come from the germline V gene. The CDR3 sequence is 13 residues long. The CDR3 region is CASSLQQKYEQYF. CDR3 DNA: TGTGCCAGCAGCTTACAACAAAAATACGAGCAGTACTTC.

This clone was recorded only once. The chain uses TRBV10-3 and TRBJ1-2, with 7 bases aligning to TRBD1. CDR1 is ENHRY, CDR2 SYGVKD, per germline. The V segment lost 6 bases and the J segment 3 bases; nucleotides outside the gene matches: 4. CDR3 length: 13 amino acids. The CDR3 reads CAISLDRDYGYTF. In DNA form, the CDR3 reads TGTGCCATCAGCCTAGACAGGGACTATGGCTACACCTTC.

The CDR3: CASSMTWDKNIQYF. The CDR3 DNA reads as TGTGCCAGCAGCATGACATGGGACAAAAACATTCAGTACTTC. The V call is TRBV5-5, the J call TRBJ2-4, with unresolved D. CDR3 length: 14 residues. V lost 4 bases, J lost 3 bases, and 11 bases lay in between. Germline lookup yields CDR1 SGHKS and CDR2 YYEKEE (reference sequence).

V gene TRBV28 combines with J gene TRBJ1-4; 9 positions agree with TRBD1. Trimming removed 6 bases from V and 5 bases from J; junction bases left unmatched: 4. This CDR3 has 14 amino acids. Looked up from germline, CDR1 is MDHEN and CDR2 is SYDVKM. The CDR3 loop is CASSRDRGNEKLFF. The CDR3 nucleotides are TGTGCCAGCAGCCGAGACAGGGGGAATGAAAAACTGTTTTTT. The whole variable domain, remainder taken from reference TRBV28 and TRBJ1-4, is DVKVTQSSRYLVKRTGEKVFLECVQDMDHENMFWYRQDPGLGLRLIYFSYDVKMKEKGDIPEGYSVSREKKERFSLILESASTNQTSMYLCASSRDRGNEKLFFGSGTQLSVL.

The J gene is TRBJ2-1, the V gene TRBV10-1; TRBD1 is a possible D gene (6 bases). Germline CDR1 is WNHNN and CDR2 is SYGVQD (reference sequence). V gave up 6 bases and J gave up 9 bases, with 15 bases separating them. CDR3 length: 13 amino acids. The CDR3 loop is CASSQDSFGEQFF. The CDR3 nucleotides read TGCGCCAGCAGCCAGGACAGCTTCGGTGAGCAGTTCTTC.

V usage is TRBV3-1 (or the pseudogene TRBV3-2) and J usage is TRBJ2-7; TRBD2 matches at 7 bases. V trimming: 2 bases; J trimming: 2 bases; junction bases outside the gene matches: 6. The CDR3 extends over 15 amino acids. CDR1 LGHDT and CDR2 YNNKEL come from the germline V gene (reference sequence). This CDR3 is CASSQTSDKTYEQYF. The CDR3 coding sequence is TGTGCCAGCAGCCAAACTAGCGACAAAACCTACGAGCAGTACTTC.

The chain links TRBV13 to TRBJ2-1; D might be TRBD1 (6 bases). The V end was cut by 4 bases, the J end by 0 bases, with 13 bases between. The CDR3 runs 16 residues. From germline, CDR1 is PRHDT and CDR2 FYEKMQ (reference sequence). DNA for the CDR3: TGTGCCAGCAGCTCAAGAGCGGACAGCTCCTACAATGAGCAGTTCTTC. Translation: CASSSRADSSYNEQFF.

This sequence joins TRBV15 and TRBJ2-2; 12 bases match TRBD2. The CDR3 covers 20 residues. The ends lost 0 bases at V and 4 bases at J; junction bases unmatched: 12. The germline gives CDR1 LNHNV, CDR2 YYDKDF (reference sequence). The CDR3 loop is CATSRDSARGLAGPTGELFF. DNA of the CDR3: TGTGCCACCAGCAGAGATTCGGCGAGGGGACTAGCGGGCCCCACCGGGGAGCTGTTTTTT.

The rearrangement links TRBV29-1 to TRBJ2-7, with D perhaps TRBD1 (5 bases). V lost 1 base to trimming and J lost 3 bases, with 7 bases between them. Germline CDR1 SQVTM, CDR2 ANQGSEA. The CDR3 has 12 amino acids. The CDR3 region has the DNA TGCAGCGTTGAAGGTCAGGGCTACGAGCAGTACTTC. Amino acid sequence: CSVEGQGYEQYF.